A selection of T cell receptor beta chains follows, all from one sample in a study of Graves' ophthalmopathy and Graves' hyperthyroidism. TCRdb used MiXCR to reprocess the multiplex PCR reads, holding one entry per CDR3 protein. The sample contains about 550,000 distinct CDR3 sequences, 39% of which appear only once. Sequencing input: peripheral blood or thyroid tissue (not recorded which). These receptors were collected from an adult man with Graves' hyperthyroidism. CDR3s include the opening cysteine and the closing phenylalanine or tryptophan. A D gene is named only where the DNA matches it firmly. Clone sizes are given selectively: once, few, many, or a class where the clone is expanded.

CDR3nt: TGCGCCAGCAGCTTCGGAGGGACTACTAACTATGGCTACACCTTC
CDR3aa: CASSFGGTTNYGYTF
abundance: many
d_gene: .
j_gene: TRBJ1-2
v_gene: TRBV5-1

CDR3nt: TGTGCCAGCAGCTTAGTATACGGGGAAGAGACCCAGTACTTC
CDR3aa: CASSLVYGEETQYF
abundance: many
d_gene: .
j_gene: TRBJ2-5
v_gene: TRBV11-2

CDR3nt: TGTGCCAGCAGTTTAGGGCAGTTCTATGGCTACACCTTC
CDR3aa: CASSLGQFYGYTF
abundance: many
d_gene: .
j_gene: TRBJ1-2
v_gene: TRBV28

CDR3nt: TGTGCCAGCAACGACAGGGGCTTT
CDR3aa: CASNDRGF
abundance: .
d_gene: TRBD1
j_gene: TRBJ1-1
v_gene: TRBV2

CDR3nt: TGCAGTGTACTTAGGATTTCGAACACTGAAGCTTTCTTT
CDR3aa: CSVLRISNTEAFF
abundance: many
d_gene: .
j_gene: TRBJ1-1
v_gene: TRBV20-1

CDR3nt: TGTGCCAGCAGCTTCGACGGCTCTGGGGCCAACGTCCTGACTTTC
CDR3aa: CASSFDGSGANVLTF
abundance: many
d_gene: .
j_gene: TRBJ2-6
v_gene: TRBV11-2

CDR3nt: TGTGCCAGCGGAAGTTGGAGGGGCACTGAAGCTTTCTTT
CDR3aa: CASGSWRGTEAFF
abundance: many
d_gene: .
j_gene: TRBJ1-1
v_gene: TRBV6-5

CDR3nt: TGTGTCAGCAGCTCCCCTGGACTAGCGGATACGCAGTATTTT
CDR3aa: CVSSSPGLADTQYF
abundance: .
d_gene: TRBD2
j_gene: TRBJ2-3
v_gene: TRBV7-2

CDR3nt: TGTGCCAGCAGCTCTCTCAGGGGGGCTGGGGCCAACGTCCTGACTTTC
CDR3aa: CASSSLRGAGANVLTF
abundance: .
d_gene: .
j_gene: TRBJ2-6
v_gene: TRBV10-1

CDR3nt: TGCGCCAGCAGCTTGGGGGTCCGGGAGGGGGTAAACGATGAGCAGTTCTTC
CDR3aa: CASSLGVREGVNDEQFF
abundance: .
d_gene: TRBD2
j_gene: TRBJ2-1
v_gene: TRBV7-2

CDR3nt: TGTGCCAGCGGGGGGCCCTACGAGCAGTACTTC
CDR3aa: CASGGPYEQYF
abundance: few
d_gene: .
j_gene: TRBJ2-7
v_gene: TRBV28

CDR3nt: TGTGCCAGCAGCTTGGACGGGACAGGGGGGGAATACGAGCAGTACTTC
CDR3aa: CASSLDGTGGEYEQYF
abundance: .
d_gene: TRBD1
j_gene: TRBJ2-7
v_gene: TRBV7-8

CDR3nt: TGCAGCGTACAAGCGGGAGCGAACACCGAGGAGCTGTTTTTT
CDR3aa: CSVQAGANTEELFF
abundance: .
d_gene: TRBD2
j_gene: TRBJ2-2
v_gene: TRBV29-1

CDR3nt: TGTGCCAGCAGCTTGGGACCCCTGGAGACCCAGTACTTC
CDR3aa: CASSLGPLETQYF
abundance: many
d_gene: .
j_gene: TRBJ2-5
v_gene: TRBV5-6

CDR3nt: TGTGCCAGCAGCTTCGACAGGGGCGGTCCCTCCTACGAGCAGTACTTC
CDR3aa: CASSFDRGGPSYEQYF
abundance: .
d_gene: TRBD1
j_gene: TRBJ2-7
v_gene: TRBV11-2

CDR3nt: TGTGCCAGCAGCCCGCCAGGGGCAAAGAACACTGAAGCTTTCTTT
CDR3aa: CASSPPGAKNTEAFF
abundance: few
d_gene: .
j_gene: TRBJ1-1
v_gene: TRBV5-4

CDR3nt: TGTGCCACCAGTCCTGGGACAGGGGGCACAGATACGCAGTATTTT
CDR3aa: CATSPGTGGTDTQYF
abundance: few
d_gene: TRBD1
j_gene: TRBJ2-3
v_gene: TRBV24-1

CDR3nt: TGTGCCAGCAGTTACTCGACCGTGGCGGAGGGGGTCGGCGGGGAGCTGTTTTTT
CDR3aa: CASSYSTVAEGVGGELFF
abundance: few
d_gene: .
j_gene: TRBJ2-2
v_gene: TRBV6-5

CDR3nt: TGTGCCAGCAGCTTAGGAGCAGGGATCAATTCCTACGAGCAGTACTTC
CDR3aa: CASSLGAGINSYEQYF
abundance: .
d_gene: .
j_gene: TRBJ2-7
v_gene: TRBV11-3

CDR3nt: TGTGCCATCAGTCACCAGGGGCTCAATAGCAATCAGCCCCAGCATTTT
CDR3aa: CAISHQGLNSNQPQHF
abundance: many
d_gene: .
j_gene: TRBJ1-5
v_gene: TRBV10-3

CDR3nt: TGTGCCAGCAGCCCGAGTGGCTCTGGAAACACCATATATTTT
CDR3aa: CASSPSGSGNTIYF
abundance: many
d_gene: .
j_gene: TRBJ1-3
v_gene: TRBV7-8

CDR3nt: TGCAGTGCTTTACCTCGACTAGCGGTCTCCTACGAGCAGTACTTC
CDR3aa: CSALPRLAVSYEQYF
abundance: many
d_gene: TRBD2
j_gene: TRBJ2-7
v_gene: TRBV20-1

CDR3nt: TGTGCCAGCACCTATCCGACTAGCGGGAGGACCACCGGGGAGCTGTTTTTT
CDR3aa: CASTYPTSGRTTGELFF
abundance: .
d_gene: TRBD2
j_gene: TRBJ2-2
v_gene: TRBV7-2

CDR3nt: TGTGCCAGCAGCTTCGGGAGGGGTAATGAAAAACTGTTTTTT
CDR3aa: CASSFGRGNEKLFF
abundance: many
d_gene: .
j_gene: TRBJ1-4
v_gene: TRBV7-9

CDR3nt: TGTGCCAGCAGCTTAATGGGAGGGGGCGGGAATGAAAAACTGTTTTTT
CDR3aa: CASSLMGGGGNEKLFF
abundance: many
d_gene: TRBD1
j_gene: TRBJ1-4
v_gene: TRBV7-2